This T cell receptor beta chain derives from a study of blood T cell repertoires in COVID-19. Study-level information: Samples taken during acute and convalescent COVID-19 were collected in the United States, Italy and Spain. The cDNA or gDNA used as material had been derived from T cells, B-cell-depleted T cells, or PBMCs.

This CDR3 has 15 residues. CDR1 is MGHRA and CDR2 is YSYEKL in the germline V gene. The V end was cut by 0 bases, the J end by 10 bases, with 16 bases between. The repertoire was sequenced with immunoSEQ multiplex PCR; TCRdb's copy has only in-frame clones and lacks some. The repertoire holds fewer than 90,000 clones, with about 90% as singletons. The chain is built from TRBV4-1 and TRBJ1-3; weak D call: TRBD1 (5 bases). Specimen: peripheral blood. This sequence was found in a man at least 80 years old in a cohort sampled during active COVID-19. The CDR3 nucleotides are TGCGCCAGCAGCCAAGATAGAGGACCGGGGGGTACCATATATTTT. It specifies CASSQDRGPGGTIYF.